The entry that follows covers one TCR beta chain sequence. The sample belongs to a study of blood T cell repertoires in COVID-19. Study context: Spain, Italy and the United States supplied samples that represented acute and convalescent COVID-19. T cells, B-cell-depleted T cells, or PBMCs supplied cDNA or gDNA.

Generated by immunoSEQ multiplex PCR, the TCRdb table keeps only in-frame clones and is missing some. The sample contains 300,000 to 400,000 clones, 65% to 85% of which appear only once. The germline V gene encodes CDR1 MNHEY and CDR2 SMNVEV (reference sequence). The CDR3 runs 15 residues. V lost 6 bases, J lost 2 bases, and 14 bases lay in between. The clonotype was recovered from a man aged 25-40 years with active or convalescent COVID-19. Sample: peripheral blood. The chain employs TRBV27 and TRBJ2-1, with D maybe TRBD1 (6 bases). CDR3 nucleotide sequence: TGTGCCAGCAGCCCCGTGGGGGCCCCCTACAATGAGCAGTTCTTC. Protein product: CASSPVGAPYNEQFF.